This TCR beta chain emerged from a study of identical twins. CDR1 and CDR2 (germline): LGHNA, YSLEER. V lost 0 bases, J lost 3 bases, and 11 bases stayed unmatched. This CDR3 has 20 amino acids. TCRdb reanalysed the 5' RACE reads using MiXCR and keeps one entry per CDR3 protein. The table includes hundreds of thousands of distinct CDR3 sequences, around a tenth detected once. Overall study results and limits: Modeled out-of-frame TCR alpha sharing in monozygotic twins fell below observed levels.

As regards this clonotype: The antigen is undetermined.

This chain joins TRBV4-3 and TRBJ2-3; TRBD2 agrees at 14 bases. The TCR originated in a woman younger than 35 in good health. Input material: memory (CD45RO+) T cells sorted from blood. The CDR3 DNA follows: TGCGCCAGCAGCCAAGAGACCGGGACTAGCGGGAGATTTTATACAGATACGCAGTATTTT. This sequence encodes CASSQETGTSGRFYTDTQYF.